This TCR beta chain was sequenced in a study of blood T cell repertoires in COVID-19. The germline V gene has CDR1 SQVTM and CDR2 ANQGSEA. CDR3 length equals 15 residues. With V trimmed by 6 bases and J by 10 bases, 17 bases remained unmatched. Clones were sequenced by immunoSEQ multiplex PCR, and TCRdb holds only the in-frame ones, with some missing. The table includes approximately 270,000 clones, around 81% detected once. The J gene is TRBJ2-1, the V gene TRBV29-1; 8 positions agree with TRBD1. The clonotype was recovered from a person aged 65 to 79 with COVID-19, enrolled during active disease. Material for sequencing was peripheral blood. In nucleotides, the CDR3 is TGCAGCGTGCCGAGACCGGGACAGGCGCTTCGGGAGCAGTTCTTC. Amino acid sequence: CSVPRPGQALREQFF.